This is a list of T cell receptor beta chains from one sample in a study of T cells in Graves' hyperthyroidism and ophthalmopathy. MiXCR was run by TCRdb on the multiplex PCR reads, yielding one entry per CDR3 protein. The sample consists of 390,000 or so distinct CDR3 sequences, approximately 15% of them appearing once. Sample: blood. These receptors came from a man aged 18 to 30 with Graves' ophthalmopathy. Each CDR3 is given with its conserved first and last residue. The order of the fields is D gene, clone size, J gene, V gene, CDR3 protein, CDR3 DNA. A D gene is named only where the DNA matches it firmly. Size is stated as how often the clone was seen (once, few, many) or a class if it is expanded.

D gene: .
clone size: many
J gene: TRBJ1-1
V gene: TRBV30
CDR3 protein: CAWSHYGVGTEAFF
CDR3 DNA: TGTGCCTGGAGCCATTACGGTGTAGGCACTGAAGCTTTCTTT

D gene: TRBD2
clone size: many
J gene: TRBJ2-7
V gene: TRBV20-1
CDR3 protein: CSASSGGSYEQYF
CDR3 DNA: TGCAGTGCTAGCAGCGGGGGGTCTTACGAGCAGTACTTC

D gene: .
clone size: few
J gene: TRBJ1-2
V gene: TRBV28
CDR3 protein: CASSRYGYTF
CDR3 DNA: TGTGCCAGCAGTCGCTATGGCTACACCTTC

D gene: .
clone size: many
J gene: TRBJ2-1
V gene: TRBV6-2/TRBV6-3
CDR3 protein: CASRWSSYNEQFF
CDR3 DNA: TGTGCCAGCAGGTGGAGCTCCTACAATGAGCAGTTCTTC

D gene: .
clone size: many
J gene: TRBJ2-3
V gene: TRBV13
CDR3 protein: CASSRSIQTGNTGDTQYF
CDR3 DNA: TGTGCCAGCAGCCGATCCATCCAGACAGGAAATACAGGGGATACGCAGTATTTT

D gene: TRBD1
clone size: few
J gene: TRBJ2-1
V gene: TRBV27
CDR3 protein: CASTGTGPYNEQFF
CDR3 DNA: TGTGCCAGCACCGGGACAGGTCCCTACAATGAGCAGTTCTTC

D gene: TRBD2
clone size: many
J gene: TRBJ2-4
V gene: TRBV11-2
CDR3 protein: CASSPGTSGGVRPKNIQYF
CDR3 DNA: TGTGCCAGCAGCCCCGGGACTAGCGGGGGGGTGCGTCCCAAAAACATTCAGTACTTC

D gene: .
clone size: many
J gene: TRBJ2-7
V gene: TRBV20-1
CDR3 protein: CSASLTSYEQYF
CDR3 DNA: TGCAGTGCTAGCCTCACATCCTACGAGCAGTACTTC

D gene: TRBD2
clone size: many
J gene: TRBJ2-3
V gene: TRBV2
CDR3 protein: CASSEMTSGSTDTQYF
CDR3 DNA: TGTGCCAGCAGTGAAATGACTAGCGGGAGCACAGATACGCAGTATTTT

D gene: .
clone size: many
J gene: TRBJ1-6
V gene: TRBV3-1
CDR3 protein: CASSQGGLSPLHF
CDR3 DNA: TGTGCCAGCAGCCAAGGGGGGCTTTCACCCCTCCACTTT

D gene: .
clone size: many
J gene: TRBJ1-2
V gene: TRBV5-1
CDR3 protein: CASSLSTGTREGYTF
CDR3 DNA: TGCGCCAGCAGCCTATCAACCGGGACGAGGGAAGGCTACACCTTC